This record looks at one T cell receptor beta chain sequence and its context. Its target is unknown. The data are from a study of cytomegalovirus exposure and HLA in healthy donors. Study-level findings and limits: Cytomegalovirus status was reportedly diagnosed by the classifier with high specificity and sensitivity.

This CDR3 region has 14 residues. Per germline, CDR1 SGHDN and CDR2 FVKESK. Trimming took 4 bases from V and 4 from J, leaving 11 bases between them. The study ran its PCR with 60 Vbeta and 13 Jbeta primers. In the original workflow: In a later analysis, of approximately 81 million unique beta chains, roughly 10 million appeared in at least two donors. TCRdb's table, derived via immunoSEQ multiplex PCR, lists solely in-frame clones and lacks some. The V and J calls and clone size are taken from that table; D and trimming were inferred from the DNA. The sample has under 95,000 clones; the top ten hold 3.8%.

Source material: PBMCs. This clonotype originated in a man younger than 35 in good health and CMV-seropositive. The chain has TRBV14 and TRBJ2-1, with a weak D call TRBD2 (6 bases). The CDR3: CASSLGSGYNEQFF. CDR3 DNA: TGTGCCAGCAGCCTGGGTAGCGGATACAATGAGCAGTTCTTC.